These T cell receptor beta chains were read from a single sample in a study of T cell responses to AZD1222 COVID-19 vaccine. Profiling relied on immunoSEQ multiplex PCR, and the TCRdb table lists in-frame clones only, not all of them. Counted here are 150,000 or so clones, about 86% occurring once; the ten biggest clones make up roughly 5%. The source was peripheral blood, collected on day 0 of MenACWY control vaccination. Every receptor here comes from an adult in good health. Both conserved end residues are part of each CDR3. The order of the fields is D gene, V gene, J gene, CDR3 length, CDR3 DNA, CDR3 protein. A D gene is named only where the DNA matches it firmly.

D: TRBD1
V: TRBV11-2
J: TRBJ1-2
length: 16
DNA: TGTGCCAGCAGTTCCTTAAGGACAGGGCGGAACTATGGCTACACCTTC
CDR3: CASSSLRTGRNYGYTF

D: NA
V: TRBV5-1
J: TRBJ1-6
length: 14
DNA: TGCGCCAGCAGCAATTCGGCGTTTGATTCACCCCTCCACTTT
CDR3: CASSNSAFDSPLHF

D: TRBD2
V: TRBV4-1
J: TRBJ2-1
length: 16
DNA: TGCGCCAGCAGCCAATTGACTAGCGGCTCCTACAATGAGCAGTTCTTC
CDR3: CASSQLTSGSYNEQFF

D: TRBD1
V: TRBV3-1/TRBV3-2
J: TRBJ1-2
length: 16
DNA: TGTGCCAGCAGCCAATTCGAGGGGGCGCGATCAAATGGCTACACCTTC
CDR3: CASSQFEGARSNGYTF

D: NA
V: TRBV24-1
J: TRBJ1-2
length: 13
DNA: TGTGCCACCAGTGATTCGGGGGACTATGGCTACACCTTC
CDR3: CATSDSGDYGYTF

D: NA
V: TRBV5-1
J: TRBJ2-5
length: 13
DNA: TGCGCCAGCAGCTTACAGGAGCAAGAGACCCAGTACTTC
CDR3: CASSLQEQETQYF

D: TRBD2
V: TRBV3-1/TRBV3-2
J: TRBJ2-3
length: 17
DNA: TGTGCCAGCAGCCCCTACCGGGGGGGCCTGGGAACAGATACGCAGTATTTT
CDR3: CASSPYRGGLGTDTQYF

D: NA
V: TRBV5-1
J: TRBJ2-5
length: 14
DNA: TGCGCCAGCAGCTTGGGGACTACATTAGCGGCCCAGTACTTC
CDR3: CASSLGTTLAAQYF

D: NA
V: TRBV5-6
J: TRBJ1-4
length: 14
DNA: TGTGCCAGCAGCTTCGGACGGTTTGGGGAAAAACTGTTTTTT
CDR3: CASSFGRFGEKLFF

D: NA
V: TRBV28
J: TRBJ1-6
length: 12
DNA: TGTGCCAGCAGTATTGAAAGGTCACCCCTCCACTTT
CDR3: CASSIERSPLHF

D: NA
V: TRBV6-5
J: TRBJ2-2
length: 13
DNA: TGTGTAACAGCAACCGCGAACACCGGGGAGCTGTTTTTT
CDR3: CVTATANTGELFF

D: TRBD2
V: TRBV29-1
J: TRBJ2-7
length: 14
DNA: TGCAGCGTTGGAATCGGCGGGAGCTCCTACGAGCAGTACTTC
CDR3: CSVGIGGSSYEQYF

D: NA
V: TRBV5-6
J: TRBJ1-1
length: 18
DNA: TGTGCCAGCAGCCGAAGGAGGGGGGCCGTTTTGAGGAACACTGAAGCTTTCTTT
CDR3: CASSRRRGAVLRNTEAFF

D: TRBD1
V: TRBV5-6
J: TRBJ1-2
length: 16
DNA: TGTGCCAGCAGCTTGGGGGACAGCAAGTATATCTATGGCTACACCTTC
CDR3: CASSLGDSKYIYGYTF

D: NA
V: TRBV28
J: TRBJ1-3
length: 17
DNA: TGTGCCACCAGCCTGGGGGAATGGGGGCCCTCTGGAAACACCATATATTTT
CDR3: CATSLGEWGPSGNTIYF

D: NA
V: TRBV5-4
J: TRBJ1-2
length: 13
DNA: TGTGCCAGCAGCTTGGTCGGGGCGCTTGGCTACACCTTC
CDR3: CASSLVGALGYTF

D: TRBD1
V: TRBV28
J: TRBJ1-3
length: 16
DNA: TGTGCCAGCGGCACCGGGACAGGGGTCTCTGGAAACACCATATATTTT
CDR3: CASGTGTGVSGNTIYF

D: NA
V: TRBV2
J: TRBJ1-1
length: 14
DNA: TGTGCCAGCAGTAGGACGGAGAGGAACACTGAAGCTTTCTTT
CDR3: CASSRTERNTEAFF

D: NA
V: TRBV15
J: TRBJ2-2
length: 15
DNA: TGTGCCACCAGCAGAGGAGGGCCGGACACCGGGGAGCTGTTTTTT
CDR3: CATSRGGPDTGELFF

D: TRBD1
V: TRBV2
J: TRBJ1-5
length: 16
DNA: TGTGCCAGCAGTCCCCCGGGACAGGGTTTTTCCCGTCCCCAGCATTTT
CDR3: CASSPPGQGFSRPQHF

D: NA
V: TRBV6-5
J: TRBJ1-5
length: 14
DNA: TGTGCCAGCAGCCGGAACGGGGCCTATCAGCCCCAGCATTTT
CDR3: CASSRNGAYQPQHF

D: NA
V: TRBV19
J: TRBJ2-3
length: 11
DNA: TGTGCCAGTAGTATCGCAGATACGCAGTATTTT
CDR3: CASSIADTQYF

D: NA
V: TRBV30
J: TRBJ1-1
length: 10
DNA: TGTGCCTGGAGTGTCTCGACAGAAGGGTTT
CDR3: CAWSVSTEGF

D: TRBD2
V: TRBV3-1/TRBV3-2
J: TRBJ2-3
length: 17
DNA: TGTGCCAGCAGCCCAGGGACTAGCGGGCTCAGCACAGATACGCAGTATTTT
CDR3: CASSPGTSGLSTDTQYF

D: NA
V: TRBV6-5
J: TRBJ2-7
length: 13
DNA: TGTGCCAGCAGTTCCGGGATCGGGTACGAGCAGTACTTC
CDR3: CASSSGIGYEQYF

D: TRBD1
V: TRBV27
J: TRBJ1-5
length: 19
DNA: TGTGCCAGCAGTATAACCGGGACAGGGGCCCGGTTGAGCAATCAGCCCCAGCATTTT
CDR3: CASSITGTGARLSNQPQHF

D: NA
V: TRBV2
J: TRBJ2-5
length: 13
DNA: TGTGCCAGCAGTCCGTCTCTTGGGGAGACCCAGTACTTC
CDR3: CASSPSLGETQYF

D: TRBD1
V: TRBV27
J: TRBJ2-4
length: 18
DNA: TGTGCCAGCAGGCCAAGGGGCTGGGACAGCATAGCCAAAAACATTCAGTACTTC
CDR3: CASRPRGWDSIAKNIQYF